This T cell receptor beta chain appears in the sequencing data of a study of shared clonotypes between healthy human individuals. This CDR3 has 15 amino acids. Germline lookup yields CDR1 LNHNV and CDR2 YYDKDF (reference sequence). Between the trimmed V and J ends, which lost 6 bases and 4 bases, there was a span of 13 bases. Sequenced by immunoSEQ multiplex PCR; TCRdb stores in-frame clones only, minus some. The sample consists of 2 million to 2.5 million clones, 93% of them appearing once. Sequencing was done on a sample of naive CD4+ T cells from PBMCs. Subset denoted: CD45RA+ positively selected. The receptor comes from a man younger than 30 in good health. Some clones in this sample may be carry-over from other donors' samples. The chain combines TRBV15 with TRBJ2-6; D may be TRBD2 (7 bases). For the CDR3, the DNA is TGTGCCACCAGTGGCCGGGGGGCGGGGGCCAACGTCCTGACTTTC. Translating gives CATSGRGAGANVLTF.